The 16 T cell receptor beta chains below come from one sample, sequenced in a study of blood T cell repertoires in COVID-19. Sequencing was performed with immunoSEQ multiplex PCR; in TCRdb, only in-frame clones are kept and a portion is missing. The sample contains 200,000 or so clones, approximately 80% of which appear only once. The sequencing input was PBMCs or T cells enriched from blood (not recorded which). The receptors originated from a woman aged 40 to 49 with acute COVID-19.

The chain is built from TRBV30 and TRBJ2-2; maybe TRBD1 (6 bases). This CDR3 region has 14 residues. Between the trimmed V and J ends, which lost 1 base and 5 bases, there was a span of 11 bases. CDR1 and CDR2 (germline): GTSNPN, SVGIG (reference sequence). CDR3 DNA sequence: TGTGCCTGGAGTGACAGGGCAGGAACCGGGGAGCTGTTTTTT. This codes for CAWSDRAGTGELFF.

The genes are TRBV4-3 and TRBJ2-3; the match to TRBD1 covers 7 bases. V dropped 0 bases and J dropped 0; count of bases not matched to a gene: 6. This CDR3 has 17 amino acids. Germline V gives CDR1 LGHNA, CDR2 YSLEER. CDR3 region: CASSQEFTGVSTDTQYF. The CDR3, as DNA: TGCGCCAGCAGCCAAGAATTCACAGGGGTTAGCACAGATACGCAGTATTTT.

This clone has only one observation. The chain has TRBV18 and TRBJ2-7, with 7 bases identical to TRBD2. The V gene end was trimmed by 3 bases and the J gene end by 7 bases; junction bases not matched to a gene: 12. CDR1 is KGHSH and CDR2 is LQKENI in the germline V gene. CDR3 size: 15 residues. This CDR3 reads CASSPPGLGGREQYF. CDR3 DNA sequence: TGTGCCAGCTCACCCCCGGGACTCGGGGGGAGGGAGCAGTACTTC.

The chain links TRBV5-1 to TRBJ2-3, with 7 nucleotides matching TRBD1. Germline V lookup: CDR1 SGHRS, CDR2 YFSETQ. V was clipped by 4 bases and J by 2 bases; unmatched bases: 10. The CDR3 sequence is 16 residues long. CDR3: CASSMGTEINTDTQYF. The CDR3 DNA reads TGCGCCAGCAGCATGGGGACAGAGATAAACACAGATACGCAGTATTTT.

This clone was seen repeatedly, ten times or more. The chain joins TRBV2 to TRBJ1-1; the match to TRBD1 covers 11 bases. This CDR3 is built from 12 residues. The germline CDR1 and CDR2 sequences are SNHLY and FYNNEI. V gave up 10 bases and J gave up 4 bases; unmatched junction bases: 2. The CDR3 protein is CATGQGVTEAFF. The DNA of the CDR3 is TGTGCCACGGGACAGGGGGTCACTGAAGCTTTCTTT. Full variable domain (outside the CDR3, taken from reference TRBV2 and TRBJ1-1): EPEVTQTPSHQVTQMGQEVILRCVPISNHLYFYWYRQILGQKVEFLVSFYNNEISEKSEIFDDQFSVERPDGSNFTLKIRSTKLEDSAMYFCATGQGVTEAFFGQGTRLTVV.

This chain connects TRBV6-5 to TRBJ2-1; 16 bases line up with TRBD2. CDR3 length: 15 amino acids. The germline V gene encodes CDR1 MNHEY and CDR2 SVGAGI. The junction had 2 bases not matched to a gene; V was cut back by 7 bases and J by 5 bases. The CDR3 loop is CASMGLAGGDNEQFF. Here the CDR3 DNA reads TGTGCCAGCATGGGACTAGCGGGAGGGGACAATGAGCAGTTCTTC.

The chain employs TRBV7-9 and TRBJ1-5, with no clear D. The germline V gene has CDR1 SEHNR and CDR2 FQNEAQ (reference sequence). The CDR3 extends over 15 amino acids. Trimming shortened V by 2 bases and J by 2 bases, and 10 bases separated the two germline ends. CDR3 protein: CASSLSGSGNQPQHF. The CDR3 bases are TGTGCCAGCAGCTTATCCGGGTCTGGCAATCAGCCCCAGCATTTT.

The V gene is TRBV5-4, the J gene TRBJ2-3; TRBD2 agrees at 9 bases. V gave up 2 bases and J gave up 1 base; unmatched junction bases: 5. Germline CDR1 and CDR2: SGHNT and YYREEE (reference sequence). The CDR3 totals 16 residues. The CDR3 DNA reads TGTGCCAGCAGCTTTGGAATAGCGGGGGGCACAGATACGCAGTATTTT. Its protein is CASSFGIAGGTDTQYF.

CDR3 sequence: CASSIGQGAQGEQFF. CDR3 sequence (DNA): TGTGCCAGTAGTATAGGGCAGGGGGCTCAGGGTGAGCAGTTCTTC. This rearrangement joins TRBV19 to TRBJ2-1, with 8 bases fitting TRBD1. The germline V gene has CDR1 LNHDA and CDR2 SQIVND (reference sequence). CDR3 length: 15 residues. The V and J ends lost 1 base and 9 bases, in that order; junction bases with no gene match: 8.

This clone was seen just once. The chain combines TRBV11-2 with TRBJ2-7; the D gene is possibly TRBD2 (6 bases). The V gene lost 4 bases and the J gene lost 6 bases, with 13 bases spanning the gap. The CDR3 spans 13 residues. Looked up from germline, CDR1 is SGHAT and CDR2 is FQNNGV. CDR3 protein: CASSSWEAGEQYF. The CDR3 DNA reads TGTGCCAGCAGCTCTTGGGAGGCGGGCGAGCAGTACTTC.

The chain is built from TRBV2 and TRBJ2-1; 10 positions agree with TRBD2. CDR3 length equals 15 residues. The V and J ends lost 1 base and 8 bases, in that order; junction bases with no gene match: 5. Germline CDR1 SNHLY, CDR2 FYNNEI. CDR3: CASSEVLAGVHEQFF. In DNA form, the CDR3 reads TGTGCCAGCAGTGAAGTTCTAGCGGGAGTTCATGAGCAGTTCTTC.

The chain carries TRBV30 and TRBJ1-1, with D possibly being TRBD1 (5 bases). The V gene's germline CDR1 is GTSNPN and CDR2 SVGIG (reference sequence). The CDR3 sequence is 13 residues long. The germline V and J ends were trimmed by 4 bases and 6 bases, with 15 bases remaining between them. CDR3 nucleotide sequence: TGTGCCTGGAAACCGGGGGGGAGCGCTGAAGCTTTCTTT. It is translated as CAWKPGGSAEAFF.

The rearrangement links TRBV19 to TRBJ1-2; the D is unclear. CDR3 size: 15 residues. Germline CDR1 and CDR2: LNHDA and SQIVND (reference sequence). The V gene lost 5 bases and the J gene lost 4 bases, with 17 bases spanning the gap. The CDR3 here is CASSSTITTFYGYTF. The CDR3 bases are TGTGCCAGTAGTTCAACAATAACAACCTTCTATGGCTACACCTTC.

The chain employs TRBV5-1 and TRBJ1-6, with TRBD1 matching over 7 bases. This CDR3 contains 15 residues. V trimming: 4 bases; J trimming: 4 bases; junction bases outside the gene matches: 5. Germline CDR1 is SGHRS and CDR2 is YFSETQ. This CDR3 is CASSGGTEYNSPLHF. In DNA, the CDR3 is TGCGCCAGCAGCGGAGGGACAGAGTATAATTCACCCCTCCACTTT.

In this sample, this clone turned up a few times. The chain employs TRBV9 and TRBJ2-7; 9 nucleotides line up with TRBD1. Germline-derived CDR1 and CDR2 are SGDLS and YYNGEE. Trimming at V came to 3 bases and at J to 7 bases, leaving 8 bases not matched to a gene. The length of the CDR3 is 14 residues. In nucleotides, the CDR3 is TGTGCCAGCAGCGGAACCGGGACAGGGTATGAGCAGTACTTC. It yields the protein CASSGTGTGYEQYF.

For this clone: The sample has other DNA sequences that encode this CDR3 too. The chain links TRBV5-1 to TRBJ2-2, with TRBD2 matching 8 bases. The ends lost 4 bases at V and 6 bases at J; junction bases unmatched: 5. The germline gives CDR1 SGHRS, CDR2 YFSETQ. The CDR3 contains 14 residues. This CDR3 is CASSPGREAGELFF. CDR3 bases: TGCGCCAGCAGCCCGGGGCGGGAGGCCGGGGAGCTGTTTTTT.